These 3 T cell receptor beta chains originate from one sample sequenced in a study of early T cells in non-severe SARS-CoV-2 infection. TCRdb passed the 5' RACE reads through MiXCR, listing each CDR3 protein once. The data hold 30,000 to 40,000 distinct CDR3 sequences, with roughly 7.1% observed a single time. The sequences come from whole blood, collected at baseline. These receptors were collected from an adult who was a healthcare worker with PCR-confirmed SARS-CoV-2 infection or an uninfected control (not recorded which).

This clonotype was seen many times. The chain joins TRBV12-3 or TRBV12-4 to TRBJ2-5; 10 nucleotides align to TRBD2. The J segment lost 2 bases and the V segment lost 3 bases, leaving 9 bases of the junction unmatched. CDR3 length equals 17 residues. CDR3: CASSFSTLAGRQETQYF. For the CDR3, the DNA is TGTGCCAGCAGTTTTTCTACACTAGCGGGAAGGCAAGAGACCCAGTACTTC.

This clonotype has ten or more counts. V gene TRBV9 combines with J gene TRBJ1-3; 8 bases are a match to TRBD1. This CDR3 contains 16 residues. The V and J ends lost 4 bases and 0 bases, in that order; junction bases with no gene match: 6. CDR1 is SGDLS and CDR2 is YYNGEE in the germline V gene. In DNA form, the CDR3 reads TGTGCCAGCAGCCCCCTGACAGGGGTCTCTGGAAACACCATATATTTT. It codes for CASSPLTGVSGNTIYF.

The genes are TRBV5-1 and TRBJ2-1; maybe TRBD2 (5 bases). This CDR3 has 15 residues. Trimming pared 1 base from V and 0 bases from J, leaving 8 bases between. The germline CDR1 and CDR2 sequences are SGHRS and YFSETQ. The CDR3 sequence is CASSLYGVSYNEQFF. The CDR3 DNA sequence: TGCGCCAGCAGCTTGTACGGGGTCTCCTACAATGAGCAGTTCTTC.